This T cell receptor beta chain was identified during a study of blood T cell repertoires in COVID-19. Study-level background: Samples taken during acute and convalescent COVID-19 were collected in the United States, Italy and Spain.

Profiling relied on immunoSEQ multiplex PCR, and the TCRdb table lists in-frame clones only, not all of them. The sample yields 200,000 to 250,000 clones, roughly 79% seen once. Trimming removed 6 bases at V and 0 bases at J, with 14 bases between. The CDR3 extends over 15 amino acids. The germline V gene encodes CDR1 MNHEY and CDR2 SVGAGI. This clone was seen just once. V gene TRBV6-5 combines with J gene TRBJ1-2, with D possibly matching TRBD1 (6 bases). The sequenced sample was peripheral blood. This TCR came from a woman at least 80 years old with acute or convalescent COVID-19. The CDR3 spells CASRDRQVTNYGYTF. CDR3 nucleotides: TGTGCCAGCAGGGATCGACAGGTGACTAACTATGGCTACACCTTC.